This record looks at one TCR beta chain sequence and its context. The V end lost 6 bases, the J end lost 7 bases, and 19 bases lay between the germline ends. Germline values: CDR1 LNHDA, CDR2 SQIVND (reference sequence). The CDR3 runs to 15 residues. Clones were sequenced by immunoSEQ multiplex PCR, and TCRdb holds only the in-frame ones, with some missing. The repertoire holds roughly 60,000 clones, with about four fifths as singletons. This sample stems from a study of OX40 agonist ivuxolimab in advanced cancers. Study-wide background: The eligibility criteria allowed prior anti-PD-1, anti-PD-L1 or anti-CTLA-4 therapy, and about 40% had some.

The origin of this receptor is an adult with an advanced solid tumor such as melanoma, head and neck, liver or kidney cancer. This chain uses TRBV19 with TRBJ2-1; D possibly corresponds to TRBD2 (7 bases). This specimen was CD4+ or CD8+ T cells sorted from blood, taken in a trial of the OX40 agonist ivuxolimab. The CDR3 sequence is CASSPEAGAPNEQFF. CDR3 nucleotides: TGTGCCAGTAGCCCAGAGGCGGGGGCCCCGAATGAGCAGTTCTTC.